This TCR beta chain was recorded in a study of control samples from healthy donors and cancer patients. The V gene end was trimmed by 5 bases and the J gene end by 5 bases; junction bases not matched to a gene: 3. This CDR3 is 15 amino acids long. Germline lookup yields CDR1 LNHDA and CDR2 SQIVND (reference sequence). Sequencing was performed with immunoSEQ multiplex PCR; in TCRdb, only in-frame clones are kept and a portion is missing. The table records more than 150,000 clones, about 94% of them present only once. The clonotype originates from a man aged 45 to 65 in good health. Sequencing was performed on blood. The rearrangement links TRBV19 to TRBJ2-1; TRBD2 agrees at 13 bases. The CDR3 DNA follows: TGTGCCAGTAGTGCGGGACTAGCGGGACACAATGAGCAGTTCTTC. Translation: CASSAGLAGHNEQFF.